The 20 T cell receptor beta chains below all came from one sample that was sequenced in a study of cytomegalovirus exposure and HLA in healthy donors. PCR involved 60 Vbeta and 13 Jbeta primers. Assay: immunoSEQ multiplex PCR; the TCRdb copy retains only in-frame clones and omits some. Of roughly 190,000 clones detected, 65% to 80% appear once; the ten largest clones hold under 5%. Sequenced: PBMCs. All receptors come from a man between 25 and 39 years old in good health and CMV-seropositive.

The chain carries TRBV5-1 and TRBJ2-2, with D uncertain. Germline V gene sequence: CDR1 SGHRS, CDR2 YFSETQ. Trimming shortened V by 4 bases and J by 0 bases, and 10 bases separated the two germline ends. The CDR3 runs 15 residues. This chain's CDR3 is CASSDLGSNTGELFF. In DNA, the CDR3 is TGCGCCAGCAGCGATCTCGGGTCGAACACCGGGGAGCTGTTTTTT.

The chain joins TRBV10-3 to TRBJ2-3; TRBD2 might be the D (7 bases). Germline assignment: CDR1 ENHRY and CDR2 SYGVKD. The length of the CDR3 is 15 residues. V was trimmed by 2 bases and J by 11 bases, leaving 20 bases between them. CDR3 bases: TGTGCCATCAGTGAGCCGGGACGGGGGGCAGGAGGGCAGTATTTT. Its protein is CAISEPGRGAGGQYF.

The genes are TRBV5-8 and TRBJ2-1; TRBD2 is a possible D gene (5 bases). This CDR3 has 15 residues. Trimming pared 4 bases from V and 0 bases from J, leaving 11 bases between. Germline CDR1 SGHTS, CDR2 YDEGEE. CDR3 in DNA: TGTGCCAGCAGCCCGAGCGGACGCTCCTACAATGAGCAGTTCTTC. Translating gives CASSPSGRSYNEQFF.

This clone appeared a few times. The chain has TRBV7-8 and TRBJ2-1; 8 positions match TRBD1. The CDR3 loop spans 15 amino acids. Germline V CDR1 and CDR2: SGHVS, FQNEAQ. The ends lost 4 bases at V and 0 bases at J; junction bases unmatched: 2. CDR3 residues: CASSSGQGSYNEQFF. CDR3 sequence (DNA): TGTGCCAGCAGCTCCGGACAGGGCTCCTACAATGAGCAGTTCTTC.

The V gene is TRBV6-4, the J gene TRBJ2-1, with TRBD2 matching over 8 bases. CDR1 is MRHNA and CDR2 is SNTAGT in the germline V gene. The CDR3 consists of 15 residues. J lost 5 bases, V lost 4 bases, and 7 bases had no gene match. The CDR3 loop is CASSAGTSGNNEQFF. The CDR3 DNA reads as TGTGCCAGCAGTGCCGGGACTAGTGGGAACAATGAGCAGTTCTTC.

This clone was recorded a few times. The chain recombines TRBV7-9 with TRBJ2-1, with TRBD2 identical over 14 bases. This CDR3 is 16 amino acids long. Germline lookup yields CDR1 SEHNR and CDR2 FQNEAQ (reference sequence). V dropped 7 bases and J dropped 10; count of bases not matched to a gene: 12. The CDR3 bases are TGTGCCAGCACCCCCTACGGGACTAGCGGGAGTGGAGAGCAGTTCTTC. This encodes CASTPYGTSGSGEQFF. Full variable domain (rest looked up from reference TRBV7-9 and TRBJ2-1): DTGVSQNPRHKITKRGQNVTFRCDPISEHNRLYWYRQTLGQGPEFLTYFQNEAQLEKSRLLSDRFSAERPKGSFSTLEIQRTEQGDSAMYLCASTPYGTSGSGEQFFGPGTRLTVL.

The J gene is TRBJ1-1, the V gene TRBV27; TRBD1 aligns across 7 bases. This CDR3 comprises 14 residues. Germline CDR1 MNHEY, CDR2 SMNVEV (reference sequence). With 6 bases clipped from V and 1 base from J, the junction kept 5 bases outside the gene matches. This CDR3 is CASSIGGTNTEAFF. CDR3 sequence (DNA): TGTGCCAGCAGCATAGGGGGCACGAACACTGAAGCTTTCTTT.

This clone appeared once. The gene calls are TRBV29-1 and TRBJ2-7, with D perhaps matching TRBD2 (6 bases). Trimming took 3 bases from V and 2 from J, leaving 14 bases between them. The CDR3 consists of 14 residues. CDR1 SQVTM and CDR2 ANQGSEA come from the germline V gene. Here the CDR3 reads CSVEDGSTAYEQYF. CDR3 sequence (DNA): TGCAGCGTTGAGGACGGGAGCACGGCCTACGAGCAGTACTTC.

The chain has TRBV5-1 and TRBJ1-5; D remains unclear. The CDR3 has 15 amino acids. The germline V and J ends were trimmed by 0 bases and 4 bases, with 11 bases remaining between them. CDR1 and CDR2 from the germline V gene are SGHRS and YFSETQ. The chain's CDR3 is CASSLDGRENQPQHF. CDR3 DNA: TGCGCCAGCAGCTTGGACGGACGGGAGAATCAGCCCCAGCATTTT.

The chain is built from TRBV11-2 and TRBJ1-6; D unresolved. The CDR3 covers 12 residues. V shed 5 bases and J shed 8 bases, with 7 bases lying between them. Germline V gene data show CDR1 as SGHAT and CDR2 as FQNNGV. This chain's CDR3 is CASSELDSPLHF. The CDR3 DNA is TGTGCCAGCAGCGAGTTGGATTCACCCCTCCACTTT.

The chain employs TRBV10-1 and TRBJ2-3; 9 bases align to TRBD2. V lost 6 bases, J lost 1 base, and 11 bases stayed unmatched. From germline, CDR1 is WNHNN and CDR2 SYGVQD (reference sequence). CDR3 size: 17 residues. CDR3 protein: CASSTGTSRICTDTQYF. The CDR3 DNA reads as TGCGCCAGCAGCACCGGGACTAGCCGAATATGCACAGATACGCAGTATTTT.

The chain carries TRBV19 and TRBJ2-5, with D maybe TRBD1 (5 bases). V was trimmed by 4 bases and J by 3 bases, leaving 9 bases between them. CDR1 and CDR2 from the germline V gene are LNHDA and SQIVND (reference sequence). The CDR3 totals 13 residues. This chain's CDR3 is CASSKQAEETQYF. The CDR3 region has the DNA TGTGCCAGTAGTAAACAGGCCGAAGAGACCCAGTACTTC.

V usage is TRBV2 and J usage is TRBJ2-1; 9 bases agree with TRBD1. The CDR3 has 14 residues. Germline CDR1 is SNHLY and CDR2 is FYNNEI. The junction had 6 bases not matched to a gene; V was cut back by 8 bases and J by 4 bases. The CDR3: CASARGQGYNEQFF. CDR3 coding DNA: TGTGCCAGCGCTAGGGGACAGGGATACAATGAGCAGTTCTTC.

The V call is TRBV7-9, the J call TRBJ1-5; unclear D gene. V lost 1 base and J lost 4, with 8 bases in between. Germline V lookup: CDR1 SEHNR, CDR2 FQNEAQ (reference sequence). This CDR3 comprises 14 residues. This CDR3 reads CASSLGGLNQPQHF. The CDR3, as DNA: TGTGCCAGCAGCTTAGGAGGGTTGAATCAGCCCCAGCATTTT.

The rearrangement uses TRBV30 and TRBJ1-2, with a weak D call TRBD1 (6 bases). The V end lost 5 bases, the J end lost 5 bases, and 15 bases lay between the germline ends. CDR1 is GTSNPN, CDR2 SVGIG, per germline (reference sequence). The CDR3 has 13 amino acids. CDR3 in amino acids: CAWGATGQYGYTF. CDR3 nucleotides: TGTGCCTGGGGTGCCACTGGACAGTATGGCTACACCTTC.

In its sample, this clone was seen a few times. V gene TRBV19 combines with J gene TRBJ1-2, with D perhaps matching TRBD1 (5 bases). Germline loops: CDR1 LNHDA, CDR2 SQIVND (reference sequence). Trimming stripped 5 bases from V and 1 base from J, with 8 bases between. The CDR3 contains 13 residues. The CDR3 DNA follows: TGTGCCAGTAGTCGGGGGATTAACTATGGCTACACCTTC. It is translated as CASSRGINYGYTF.

The V and J genes are TRBV7-3 and TRBJ1-1, with D hard to call. Between the trimmed V and J ends, which lost 5 bases and 0 bases, there was a span of 10 bases. Germline V gene data show CDR1 as SGHTA and CDR2 as FQGTGA. CDR3 size: 14 residues. CDR3 DNA: TGTGCCAGCAGCCCTGGACTGATGAACACTGAAGCTTTCTTT. Residues: CASSPGLMNTEAFF.

The rearrangement joins TRBV5-4 to TRBJ1-1; D might be TRBD1 (5 bases). The CDR3 consists of 12 residues. Trimming took off 3 bases at V and 6 bases at J, with 9 bases between the two ends. CDR1 and CDR2 (germline): SGHNT, YYREEE (reference sequence). The CDR3 nucleotides read TGTGCCAGCAGCTACGCGACAGCTGAAGCTTTCTTT. This gives the protein CASSYATAEAFF.

The rearrangement joins TRBV6-6 to TRBJ2-1, with D hard to call. Germline V gene sequence: CDR1 MNHNY, CDR2 SVGAGI (reference sequence). The CDR3 has 16 residues. Trimming took off 4 bases at V and 2 bases at J, with 15 bases between the two ends. CDR3 nucleotides: TGTGCCAGCAGTTCCCTGATCGAGCCCGCCTACAATGAGCAGTTCTTC. Translated, it gives CASSSLIEPAYNEQFF.

The chain uses TRBV7-2 and TRBJ2-7; TRBD2 aligns across 9 bases. The CDR3 runs to 14 residues. V was pared by 1 base and J by 9 bases, with 7 bases of the junction left unmatched. Germline CDR1 is SGHTA and CDR2 is FQGNSA. DNA of the CDR3: TGTGCCAGCAGCTTAGTTGGGACTAGCTTCGGGCAGTACTTC. Protein: CASSLVGTSFGQYF.